This T cell receptor beta chain was recorded in a study of CD8 T cells in ankylosing spondylitis. The V end was cut by 6 bases, the J end by 7 bases, with 12 bases between. Per germline, CDR1 WSHSY and CDR2 SAAADI. The CDR3 has 12 amino acids. The table lists this clonotype with a few counts. Each CDR3 protein is one row after TCRdb ran MiXCR on the 5' RACE reads. The table records 200,000 to 250,000 distinct CDR3 sequences, approximately 30% of them present only once. The specimen sequenced was blood, either unsorted or a sorted T cell fraction (not recorded which). The gene calls are TRBV10-2 and TRBJ2-5; no definite D call. The sequence came from a male donor with ankylosing spondylitis or in good health (not recorded which). The chain's CDR3 is CASSATSWTQYF. The CDR3 DNA is TGCGCCAGCAGCGCGACCTCGTGGACCCAGTACTTC.